A single sample gave rise to the 3 T cell receptor beta chains below, sequenced in a study of radiotherapy plus CTLA-4 blockade in lung cancer. Clones were read by immunoSEQ multiplex PCR, and TCRdb kept only the in-frame ones, dropping some. Of over 80,000 clones listed, about four fifths are singletons. This material consisted of peripheral blood, taken from a patient treated with radiotherapy plus ipilimumab. All receptors come from a human donor with non-small cell lung cancer who had stable disease on radiotherapy plus ipilimumab.

The CDR3, as DNA: TGTGCCAGCAGCCGGGACACGCGCACAGATACGCAGTATTTT. It encodes CASSRDTRTDTQYF. V is TRBV7-6 and J is TRBJ2-3; maybe TRBD1 (6 bases). The V and J ends lost 5 bases and 1 base respectively, with 10 bases between them. The germline gives CDR1 SGHVS, CDR2 FNYEAQ. CDR3 length equals 14 residues.

The chain employs TRBV9 and TRBJ1-2; perhaps TRBD1 as D (6 bases). In germline, CDR1 is SGDLS, CDR2 YYNGEE. The CDR3 is made up of 14 amino acids. Trimming removed 7 bases from V and 7 bases from J, with 20 bases in between. This CDR3 is CASAHGEGVSGYTF. In nucleotides, the CDR3 is TGTGCCAGCGCTCACGGGGAGGGGGTGAGTGGCTACACCTTC.

The chain joins TRBV5-1 to TRBJ2-7, with 10 positions matching TRBD1. The CDR3 consists of 15 residues. The junction had 6 bases not matched to a gene; V was cut back by 1 base and J by 5 bases. Per germline, CDR1 SGHRS and CDR2 YFSETQ. CDR3 DNA sequence: TGCGCCAGCAGCTTGTTGGACAGGGGGGCCAACGAGCAGTACTTC. Amino acid sequence: CASSLLDRGANEQYF.